This T cell receptor (beta chain) was observed in a study of blood T cell repertoires in COVID-19. About the research overall: COVID-19 samples from acute and convalescent phases originated in the United States, Italy and Spain. The analysed material was cDNA or gDNA that came from T cells, B-cell-depleted T cells, or PBMCs.

Per the original methods: The assay estimated nucleated cells by amplifying reference gene primers. Here immunoSEQ multiplex PCR was the method, and the copy in TCRdb shows in-frame clones only, minus some. V and J calls and clone size follow that table, whereas D and trimming were derived from the DNA. This table holds 43,000 or so clones, roughly 82% found once. The TCR comes from a woman aged 55-69 years with acute or convalescent COVID-19. Input material: peripheral blood.

CDR3 sequence reads: CASSHGGYEQYF. The CDR3 DNA is TGTGCCAGCAGCCACGGTGGTTACGAGCAGTACTTC. The chain uses TRBV6-6 and TRBJ2-7; D call uncertain. This CDR3 is built from 12 residues. Germline V gene data show CDR1 as MNHNY and CDR2 as SVGAGI (reference sequence). Trimming cost V 6 bases and J 4 bases, with 10 bases left between them.